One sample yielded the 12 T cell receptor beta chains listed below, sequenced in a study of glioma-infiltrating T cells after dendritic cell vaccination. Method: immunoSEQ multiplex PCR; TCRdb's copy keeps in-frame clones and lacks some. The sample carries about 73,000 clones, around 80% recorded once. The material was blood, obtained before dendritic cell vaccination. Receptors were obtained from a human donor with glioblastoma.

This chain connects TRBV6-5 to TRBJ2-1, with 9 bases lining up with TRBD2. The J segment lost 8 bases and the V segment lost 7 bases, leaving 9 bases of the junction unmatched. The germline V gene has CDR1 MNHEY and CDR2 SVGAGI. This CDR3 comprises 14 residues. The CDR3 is CASNMGLARDEQFF. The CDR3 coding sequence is TGTGCCAGCAATATGGGACTAGCAAGGGATGAGCAGTTCTTC.

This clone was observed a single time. CDR3 amino acids: CASSLNLLGQGRDTQYF. CDR3 nucleotides: TGCGCCAGCAGTTTAAACCTTCTGGGACAGGGAAGAGATACGCAGTATTTT. The chain recombines TRBV10-1 with TRBJ2-3; 9 nucleotides line up with TRBD1. Germline V lookup: CDR1 WNHNN, CDR2 SYGVQD (reference sequence). This CDR3 region has 17 residues. V shed 5 bases and J 5 bases; nucleotides not matched to a gene: 14.

The CDR3: CASSSQVLSGKNIQYF. CDR3 nucleotide sequence: TGTGCCAGCAGCTCCCAGGTTCTGTCGGGGAAAAACATTCAGTACTTC. The chain employs TRBV7-2 and TRBJ2-4, with D possibly matching TRBD2 (5 bases). V was cut by 4 bases and J by 4 bases, with 17 bases left in between. The CDR3 consists of 16 residues. Germline lookup yields CDR1 SGHTA and CDR2 FQGNSA.

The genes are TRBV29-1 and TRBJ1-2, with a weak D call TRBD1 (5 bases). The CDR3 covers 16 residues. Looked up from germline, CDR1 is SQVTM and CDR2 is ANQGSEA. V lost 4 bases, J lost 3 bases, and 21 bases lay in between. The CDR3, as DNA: TGCAGCGTTGCTGGTAATAGGGGCGGTGGGGACTATGGCTACACCTTC. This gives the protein CSVAGNRGGGDYGYTF.

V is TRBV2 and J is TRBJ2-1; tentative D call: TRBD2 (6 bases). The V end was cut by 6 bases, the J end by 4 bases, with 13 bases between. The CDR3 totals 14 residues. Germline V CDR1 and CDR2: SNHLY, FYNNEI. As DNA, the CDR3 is TGTGCCAGCAGACCGGTTGGGGGGTACAATGAGCAGTTCTTC. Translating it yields CASRPVGGYNEQFF. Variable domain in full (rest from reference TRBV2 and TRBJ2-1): EPEVTQTPSHQVTQMGQEVILRCVPISNHLYFYWYRQILGQKVEFLVSFYNNEISEKSEIFDDQFSVERPDGSNFTLKIRSTKLEDSAMYFCASRPVGGYNEQFFGPGTRLTVL.

The CDR3 sequence: CASSPSGAHTNYGYTF. CDR3 coding DNA: TGCGCCAGCAGCCCCTCCGGTGCCCATACTAACTATGGCTACACCTTC. V is TRBV4-1 and J is TRBJ1-2; D remains ambiguous. Trimming cost V 4 bases and J 0 bases, with 15 bases left between them. The CDR3 has 16 residues. Per the germline V gene, CDR1 is MGHRA and CDR2 is YSYEKL.

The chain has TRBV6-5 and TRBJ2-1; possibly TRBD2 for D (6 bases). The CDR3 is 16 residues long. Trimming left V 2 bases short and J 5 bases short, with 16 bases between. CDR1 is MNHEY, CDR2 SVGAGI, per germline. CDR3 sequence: CASSYGGSKGHNEQFF. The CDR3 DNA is TGTGCCAGCAGTTACGGGGGGAGCAAGGGTCACAATGAGCAGTTCTTC.

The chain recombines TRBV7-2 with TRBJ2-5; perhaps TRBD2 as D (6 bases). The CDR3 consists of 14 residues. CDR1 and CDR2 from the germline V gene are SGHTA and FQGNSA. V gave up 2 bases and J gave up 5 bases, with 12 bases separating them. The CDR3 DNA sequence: TGTGCCAGCAGCTTAAATGGGGGGAGGGAGACCCAGTACTTC. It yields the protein CASSLNGGRETQYF.

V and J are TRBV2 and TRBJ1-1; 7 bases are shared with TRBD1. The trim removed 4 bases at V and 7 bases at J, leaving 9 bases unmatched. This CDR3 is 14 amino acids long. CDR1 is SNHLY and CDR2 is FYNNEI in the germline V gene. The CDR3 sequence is CASSGPTGKFEAFF. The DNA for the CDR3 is TGTGCCAGCAGTGGTCCGACAGGGAAATTTGAAGCTTTCTTT.

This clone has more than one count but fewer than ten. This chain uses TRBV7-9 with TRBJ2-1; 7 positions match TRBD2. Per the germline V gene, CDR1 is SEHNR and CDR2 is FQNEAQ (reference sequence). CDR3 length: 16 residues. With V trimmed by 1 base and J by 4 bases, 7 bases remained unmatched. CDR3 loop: CASSLVGAGQYNEQFF. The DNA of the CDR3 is TGTGCCAGCAGCTTAGTAGGAGCGGGGCAATACAATGAGCAGTTCTTC.

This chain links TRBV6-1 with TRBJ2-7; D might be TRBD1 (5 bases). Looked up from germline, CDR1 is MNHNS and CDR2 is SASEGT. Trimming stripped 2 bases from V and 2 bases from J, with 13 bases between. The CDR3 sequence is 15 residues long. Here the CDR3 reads CASSESQTEAYEQYF. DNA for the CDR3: TGTGCCAGCAGTGAATCTCAGACAGAGGCCTACGAGCAGTACTTC.

The CDR3 spells CASSIFGRQGGEQFF. The CDR3 nucleotides are TGTGCCAGCAGCATCTTTGGTCGGCAGGGGGGCGAGCAGTTCTTC. The V and J genes are TRBV21-1 and TRBJ2-1; whether TRBD1, the table's D call, matches the DNA was not checked. TRBV21-1 is tagged as a pseudogene. The CDR3 length is 15 residues.